The following is a T cell receptor beta chain sequence with its context. This entry is derived from a study of cytomegalovirus exposure and HLA in healthy donors. V gave up 5 bases and J gave up 2 bases, with 11 bases separating them. The germline CDR1 and CDR2 sequences are SEHNR and FQNEAQ (reference sequence). The CDR3 is 14 residues long. This PCR relied on a set of 60 Vbeta primers and 13 Jbeta primers. The repertoire was sequenced with immunoSEQ multiplex PCR; TCRdb's copy has only in-frame clones and lacks some. The sample lists some 150,000 clones, 75% to 90% occurring once. This TCR came from a woman aged 30 to 39 in good health and CMV-seronegative. The rearrangement joins TRBV7-9 to TRBJ2-3; D remains unclear. Source material: PBMCs. The CDR3 DNA follows: TGTGCCAGCAGCCTCGGTGGGCCCACAGATACGCAGTATTTT. It is translated as CASSLGGPTDTQYF.